This TCR beta chain stems from a study of technical replicates of blood from several donors. Measured with immunoSEQ multiplex PCR; TCRdb has only the in-frame clones, and not every one. The sample lists tens of thousands of clones; approximately 90% were seen once. The CDR3 runs to 16 residues. Germline CDR1 reads MGHRA; CDR2 reads YSYEKL. V was clipped by 4 bases and J by 8 bases, with 18 bases between them. By frequency in the sample, this clone is medium-sized. The rearrangement links TRBV4-1 to TRBJ1-6; no reliable D call. What was sequenced was PBMCs. The TCR was taken from a human donor in good health. Some clones in this sample may be carry-over from other donors' samples. The CDR3 region is CASSPSIRQAHSPLHF. As DNA, the CDR3 is TGCGCCAGCAGCCCATCTATCCGGCAGGCCCATTCACCCCTCCACTTT.